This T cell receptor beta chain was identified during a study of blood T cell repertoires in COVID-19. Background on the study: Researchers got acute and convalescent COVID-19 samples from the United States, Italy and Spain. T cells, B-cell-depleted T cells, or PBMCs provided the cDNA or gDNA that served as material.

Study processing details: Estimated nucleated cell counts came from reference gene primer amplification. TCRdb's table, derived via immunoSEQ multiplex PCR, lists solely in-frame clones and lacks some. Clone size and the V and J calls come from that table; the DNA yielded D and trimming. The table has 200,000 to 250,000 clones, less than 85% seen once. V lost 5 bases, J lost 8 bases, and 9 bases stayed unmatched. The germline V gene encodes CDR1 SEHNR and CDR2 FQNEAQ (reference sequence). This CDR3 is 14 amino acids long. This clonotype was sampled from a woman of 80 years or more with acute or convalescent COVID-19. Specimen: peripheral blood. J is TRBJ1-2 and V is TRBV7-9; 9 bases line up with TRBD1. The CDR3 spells CASSVGQGLGGYTF. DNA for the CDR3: TGTGCCAGCAGCGTCGGACAGGGGCTGGGAGGCTACACCTTC.